Listed below are T cell receptor beta chains from one sample, sequenced in a study of Ad26.COV2.S vaccination and SARS-CoV-2 variants. Assay used: immunoSEQ multiplex PCR; TCRdb lists only in-frame clones, some missing. The table has about 350,000 clones, 92% seen once. This material consisted of peripheral blood, taken after recovery from COVID-19. The origin of the receptors is a human donor who had recovered from COVID-19. Each CDR3 is given with its conserved first and last residue. Fields, in order: V gene, D gene, clone size, J gene, CDR3 length, CDR3 protein, CDR3 DNA. A D gene is named only where the DNA matches it firmly. Size is omitted from some rows. Given values are once, few, many or a class for expanded clones.

V: TRBV7-9
D: .
size: .
J: TRBJ1-1
length: 18
CDR3: CASSLTTQSGVRRTEAFF
DNA: TGTGCCAGCAGCCTCACCACTCAATCGGGGGTAAGAAGAACTGAAGCTTTCTTT

V: TRBV5-8
D: TRBD1
size: .
J: TRBJ2-4
length: 16
CDR3: CASSPGQGLAKNIQYF
DNA: TGTGCCAGCAGCCCCGGACAGGGTCTAGCCAAAAACATTCAGTACTTC

V: TRBV28
D: TRBD1
size: .
J: TRBJ1-1
length: 14
CDR3: CASRQGTGGTEAFF
DNA: TGTGCCAGCAGGCAAGGGACAGGGGGGACTGAAGCTTTCTTT

V: TRBV5-1
D: .
size: .
J: TRBJ1-2
length: 17
CDR3: CASSLAVTGNWNYGYTF
DNA: TGCGCCAGCAGCTTGGCGGTAACAGGGAATTGGAACTATGGCTACACCTTC

V: TRBV25-1
D: .
size: .
J: TRBJ1-2
length: 12
CDR3: CASTVGGNGYTF
DNA: TGTGCCAGCACAGTCGGGGGGAACGGCTACACCTTC

V: TRBV4-2
D: .
size: .
J: TRBJ1-1
length: 16
CDR3: CASSQDARGRNTEAFF
DNA: TGTGCCAGCAGCCAAGATGCCCGGGGAAGGAACACTGAAGCTTTCTTT

V: TRBV6-5
D: .
size: .
J: TRBJ2-7
length: 11
CDR3: CASRGEHRQYF
DNA: TGTGCCAGCCGAGGAGAGCACAGGCAGTACTTC

V: TRBV14
D: .
size: .
J: TRBJ1-6
length: 13
CDR3: CASNIIQGSPLHF
DNA: TGTGCCAGCAATATAATCCAGGGTTCACCCCTCCACTTT

V: TRBV7-9
D: .
size: .
J: TRBJ2-2
length: 16
CDR3: CASSLVQTANTGELFF
DNA: TGTGCCAGCAGCTTAGTACAGACCGCGAACACCGGGGAGCTGTTTTTT

V: TRBV7-8
D: TRBD1
size: .
J: TRBJ2-3
length: 14
CDR3: CASRGQQGLDTQYF
DNA: TGTGCCAGCAGGGGGCAACAGGGGCTAGATACGCAGTATTTT

V: TRBV5-1
D: TRBD1
size: .
J: TRBJ1-5
length: 15
CDR3: CASSLEGTGYQPQHF
DNA: TGCGCCAGCAGCTTGGAAGGGACAGGGTATCAGCCCCAGCATTTT

V: TRBV5-1
D: .
size: .
J: TRBJ2-7
length: 14
CDR3: CASSLDTLGYEQYF
DNA: TGCGCCAGCAGCTTGGATACCTTAGGCTACGAGCAGTACTTC

V: TRBV5-1
D: .
size: .
J: TRBJ1-1
length: 14
CDR3: CASSLRLGDTEAFF
DNA: TGCGCCAGCAGCTTGAGGCTTGGGGACACTGAAGCTTTCTTT

V: TRBV3-1/TRBV3-2
D: TRBD1
size: few
J: TRBJ1-6
length: 14
CDR3: CASSPWTGNSPLHF
DNA: TGTGCCAGCAGCCCGTGGACAGGTAATTCACCCCTCCACTTT

V: TRBV5-1
D: .
size: .
J: TRBJ2-3
length: 15
CDR3: CASSLEQGSTDTQYF
DNA: TGCGCCAGCAGCTTGGAACAGGGAAGCACAGATACGCAGTATTTT

V: TRBV25-1
D: .
size: .
J: TRBJ2-7
length: 15
CDR3: CASSELDRNSYEQYF
DNA: TGTGCCAGCAGTGAATTGGACAGAAACTCCTACGAGCAGTACTTC

V: TRBV18
D: TRBD2
size: .
J: TRBJ2-5
length: 16
CDR3: CASSPGLAGGQETQYF
DNA: TGTGCCAGCTCACCGGGACTAGCGGGGGGACAAGAGACCCAGTACTTC